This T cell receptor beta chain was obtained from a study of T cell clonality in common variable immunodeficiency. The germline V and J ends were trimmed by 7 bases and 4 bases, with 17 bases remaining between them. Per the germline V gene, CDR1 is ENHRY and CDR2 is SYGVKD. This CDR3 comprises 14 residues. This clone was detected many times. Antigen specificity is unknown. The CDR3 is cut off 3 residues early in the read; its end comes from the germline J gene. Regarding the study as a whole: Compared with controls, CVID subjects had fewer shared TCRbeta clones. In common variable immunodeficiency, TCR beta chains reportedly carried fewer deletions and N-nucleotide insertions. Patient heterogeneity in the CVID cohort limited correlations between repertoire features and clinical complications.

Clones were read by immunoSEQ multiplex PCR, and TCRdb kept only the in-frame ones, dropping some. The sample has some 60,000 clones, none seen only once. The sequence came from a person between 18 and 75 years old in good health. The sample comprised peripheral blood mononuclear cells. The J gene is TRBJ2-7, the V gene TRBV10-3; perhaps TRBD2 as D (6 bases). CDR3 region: CAITDSRGGYEQYF. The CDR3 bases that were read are TGTGCCATCACTGACTCGCGGGGAGGATACGAG.